A single sample is the source of the 6 T cell receptor beta chains below, sequenced in a study of blood T cell repertoires in COVID-19 (dated by TCRdb to 2020 to 2022). The method was the immunoSEQ multiplex PCR assay. As stored in TCRdb, this immuneACCESS dataset retains in-frame rearrangements with V and J assigned. A fraction of the clones does not appear; measured against another copy, unresolved V genes explain less than half of the discrepancy, and the remainder lacks a known reason. The sample table records 200,000 to 250,000 clones; about 80% of these occur just once. The ten biggest clones cover about 2.1% of the sample. Sequencing was done on a sample of peripheral blood. These receptors came from a woman between 55 and 75 years old with acute or convalescent COVID-19.

The chain employs TRBV27 and TRBJ2-3; 8 bases line up with TRBD2. Per the germline V gene, CDR1 is MNHEY and CDR2 is SMNVEV (reference sequence). This CDR3 spans 16 amino acids. V was pared by 3 bases and J by 0 bases, with 5 bases of the junction left unmatched. The CDR3 spells CASSFFASGSTDTQYF. The DNA for the CDR3 is TGTGCCAGCAGTTTTTTCGCTAGCGGGAGCACAGATACGCAGTATTTT.

A few counts support this clone. This chain connects TRBV11-2 to TRBJ1-1; D is unresolved. The CDR3 has 13 amino acids. Trimming took 5 bases from V and 2 from J, leaving 9 bases between them. CDR1 SGHAT and CDR2 FQNNGV come from the germline V gene. CDR3 nucleotide sequence: TGTGCCAGCAGCCCCGGGAGCAACACTGAAGCTTTCTTT. Translating it yields CASSPGSNTEAFF. The full variable domain, with the rest looked up from reference TRBV11-2 and TRBJ1-1, is EAGVAQSPRYKIIEKRQSVAFWCNPISGHATLYWYQQILGQGPKLLIQFQNNGVVDDSQLPKDRFSAERLKGVDSTLKIQPAKLEDSAVYLCASSPGSNTEAFFGQGTRLTVV.

This sequence joins TRBV6-5 and TRBJ1-5; a weak D match, TRBD1 (5 bases). Deletions cut 6 bases from V and 6 bases from J, with 18 bases between. CDR1 is MNHEY, CDR2 SVGAGI, per germline. The CDR3 sequence is 15 residues long. The CDR3 DNA is TGTGCCAGCAGGGGGGGTATCGACAAGATTCAGCCCCAGCATTTT. Its translation is CASRGGIDKIQPQHF.

V gene TRBV6-2 or TRBV6-3 combines with J gene TRBJ2-1; 9 bases agree with TRBD1. The ends lost 6 bases at V and 6 bases at J; junction bases unmatched: 9. There are 15 residues in the CDR3. Germline assignment: CDR1 MNHEY and CDR2 SVGEGT. In DNA, the CDR3 is TGTGCCAGCAGCAACTGGGACAGGGTGGGCAATGAGCAGTTCTTC. Its protein is CASSNWDRVGNEQFF.

This sequence joins TRBV28 and TRBJ1-1, with a weak D call TRBD1 (5 bases). The CDR3 is made up of 14 amino acids. V lost 5 bases and J lost 5, with 15 bases in between. Germline values: CDR1 MDHEN, CDR2 SYDVKM. The CDR3 spells CASSRDAGLTEAFF. The DNA of the CDR3 is TGTGCCAGCAGTCGCGACGCAGGGTTGACTGAAGCTTTCTTT.

The chain recombines TRBV19 with TRBJ1-1; D possibly corresponds to TRBD1 (6 bases). The CDR3 loop spans 13 amino acids. CDR1 and CDR2 (germline): LNHDA, SQIVND (reference sequence). The V and J ends lost 8 bases and 5 bases respectively, with 15 bases between them. The CDR3 loop is CASARTGRTEAFF. For the CDR3, the DNA is TGTGCCAGTGCCAGAACAGGGAGAACTGAAGCTTTCTTT.